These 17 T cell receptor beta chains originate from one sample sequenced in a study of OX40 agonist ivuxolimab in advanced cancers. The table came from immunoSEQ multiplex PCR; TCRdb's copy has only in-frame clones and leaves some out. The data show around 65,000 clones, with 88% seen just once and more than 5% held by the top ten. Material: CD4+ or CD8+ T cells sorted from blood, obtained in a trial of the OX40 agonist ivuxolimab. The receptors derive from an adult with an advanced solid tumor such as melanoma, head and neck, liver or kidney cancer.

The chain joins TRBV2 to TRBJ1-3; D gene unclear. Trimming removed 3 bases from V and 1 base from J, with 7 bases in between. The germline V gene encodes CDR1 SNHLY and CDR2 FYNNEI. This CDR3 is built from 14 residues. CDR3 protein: CASSEPRSGNTIYF. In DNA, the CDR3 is TGTGCCAGCAGTGAGCCCAGATCTGGAAACACCATATATTTT.

For the CDR3, the DNA is TGTGCCTGGAATTCGGGAGGGAGCTCCTACAATGAGCAGTTCTTC. Encoded protein: CAWNSGGSSYNEQFF. The gene calls are TRBV30 and TRBJ2-1; 8 nucleotides agree with TRBD2. V shed 4 bases, J shed 0 bases, and the junction held 5 bases outside the gene matches. The CDR3 is 15 amino acids. CDR1 is GTSNPN, CDR2 SVGIG, per germline (reference sequence). Complete variable domain (other parts from reference TRBV30 and TRBJ2-1): SQTIHQWPATLVQPVGSPLSLECTVEGTSNPNLYWYRQAAGRGLQLLFYSVGIGQISSEVPQNLSASRPQDRQFILSSKKLLLSDSGFYLCAWNSGGSSYNEQFFGPGTRLTVL.

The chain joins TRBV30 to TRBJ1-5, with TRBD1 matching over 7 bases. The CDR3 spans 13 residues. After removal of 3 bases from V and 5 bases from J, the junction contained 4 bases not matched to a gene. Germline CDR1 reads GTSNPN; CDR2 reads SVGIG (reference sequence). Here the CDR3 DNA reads TGTGCCTGGAGGAGGGGGCAGGATCAGCCCCAGCATTTT. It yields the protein CAWRRGQDQPQHF.

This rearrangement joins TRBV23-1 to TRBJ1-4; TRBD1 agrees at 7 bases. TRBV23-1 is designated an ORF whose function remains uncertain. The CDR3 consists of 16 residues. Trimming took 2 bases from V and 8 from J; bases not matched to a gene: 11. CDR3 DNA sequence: TGCGCCAGCAGTCAACAGGGGGAGACAGGGAACGAAAAACTGTTTTTT. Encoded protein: CASSQQGETGNEKLFF.

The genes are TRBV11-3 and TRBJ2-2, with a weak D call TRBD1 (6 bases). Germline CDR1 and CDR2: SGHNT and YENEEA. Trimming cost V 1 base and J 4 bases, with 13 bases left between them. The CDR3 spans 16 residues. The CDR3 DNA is TGTGCCAGCAGCTTAGGAGGTACAGGGCTCACCGGGGAGCTGTTTTTT. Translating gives CASSLGGTGLTGELFF. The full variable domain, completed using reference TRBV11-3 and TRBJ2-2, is EAGVVQSPRYKIIEKKQPVAFWCNPISGHNTLYWYLQNLGQGPELLIRYENEEAVDDSQLPKDRFSAERLKGVDSTLKIQPAELGDSAVYLCASSLGGTGLTGELFFGEGSRLTVL.

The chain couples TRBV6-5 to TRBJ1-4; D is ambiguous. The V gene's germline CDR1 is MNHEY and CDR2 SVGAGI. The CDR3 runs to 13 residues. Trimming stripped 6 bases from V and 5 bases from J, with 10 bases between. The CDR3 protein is CASRTDGNEKLFF. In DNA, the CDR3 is TGTGCCAGCAGAACGGACGGGAATGAAAAACTGTTTTTT.

CDR3 amino acids: CASSLVRGVEKLFF. CDR3 in DNA: TGTGCCAGCAGCTTAGTCCGGGGGGTTGAAAAACTGTTTTTT. The rearrangement links TRBV7-2 to TRBJ1-4; TRBD1 might be the D (5 bases). The CDR3 loop spans 14 amino acids. Trimming left V 1 base short and J 7 bases short, with 10 bases between. CDR1 and CDR2 (germline): SGHTA, FQGNSA. The complete variable domain, with remaining parts taken from reference TRBV7-2 and TRBJ1-4, reads GAGVSQSPSNKVTEKGKDVELRCDPISGHTALYWYRQSLGQGLEFLIYFQGNSAPDKSGLPSDRFSAERTGGSVSTLTIQRTQQEDSAVYLCASSLVRGVEKLFFGSGTQLSVL.

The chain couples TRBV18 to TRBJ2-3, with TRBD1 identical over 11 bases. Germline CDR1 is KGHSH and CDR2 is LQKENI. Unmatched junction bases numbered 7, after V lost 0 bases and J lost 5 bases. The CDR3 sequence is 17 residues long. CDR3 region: CASSPPGTGGLRDTQYF. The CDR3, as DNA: TGTGCCAGCTCACCACCCGGGACAGGGGGACTGAGAGATACGCAGTATTTT. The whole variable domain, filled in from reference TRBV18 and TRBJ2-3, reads NAGVMQNPRHLVRRRGQEARLRCSPMKGHSHVYWYRQLPEEGLKFMVYLQKENIIDESGMPKERFSAEFPKEGPSILRIQQVVRGDSAAYFCASSPPGTGGLRDTQYFGPGTRLTVL.

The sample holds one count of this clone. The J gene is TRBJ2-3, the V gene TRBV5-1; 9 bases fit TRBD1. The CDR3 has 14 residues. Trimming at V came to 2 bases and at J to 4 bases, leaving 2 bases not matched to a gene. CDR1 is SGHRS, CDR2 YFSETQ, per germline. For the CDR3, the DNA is TGCGCCAGCAGCTTCACAGGGGGCTCAGATACGCAGTATTTT. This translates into CASSFTGGSDTQYF.

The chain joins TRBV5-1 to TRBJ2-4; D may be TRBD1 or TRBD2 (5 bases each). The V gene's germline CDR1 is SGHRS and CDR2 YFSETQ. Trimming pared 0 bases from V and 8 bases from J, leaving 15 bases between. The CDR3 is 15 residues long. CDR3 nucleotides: TGCGCCAGCAGCTTGGGGGGGTCCCCCAGGGACATTCAGTACTTC. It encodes CASSLGGSPRDIQYF. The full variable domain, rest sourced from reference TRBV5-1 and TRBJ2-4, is KAGVTQTPRYLIKTRGQQVTLSCSPISGHRSVSWYQQTPGQGLQFLFEYFSETQRNKGNFPGRFSGRQFSNSRSEMNVSTLELGDSALYLCASSLGGSPRDIQYFGAGTRLSVL.

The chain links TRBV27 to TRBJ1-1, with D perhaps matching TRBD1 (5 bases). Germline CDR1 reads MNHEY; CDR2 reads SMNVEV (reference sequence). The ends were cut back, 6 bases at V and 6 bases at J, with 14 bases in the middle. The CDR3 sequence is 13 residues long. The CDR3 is CASRLIGGSEAFF. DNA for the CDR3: TGTGCCAGCAGACTTATTGGGGGGTCTGAAGCTTTCTTT.

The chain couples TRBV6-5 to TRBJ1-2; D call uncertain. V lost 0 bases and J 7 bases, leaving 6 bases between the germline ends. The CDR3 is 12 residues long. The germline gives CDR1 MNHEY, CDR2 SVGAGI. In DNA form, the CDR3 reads TGTGCCAGCAGTTACTCAGGGTTTGGCTACACCTTC. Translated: CASSYSGFGYTF.

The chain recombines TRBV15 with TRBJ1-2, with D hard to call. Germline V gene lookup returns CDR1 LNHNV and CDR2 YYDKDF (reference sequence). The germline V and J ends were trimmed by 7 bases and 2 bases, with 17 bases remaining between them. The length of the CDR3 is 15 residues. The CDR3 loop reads CATTPSAAPNYGYTF. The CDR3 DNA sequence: TGTGCCACCACACCGTCGGCGGCTCCCAACTATGGCTACACCTTC.

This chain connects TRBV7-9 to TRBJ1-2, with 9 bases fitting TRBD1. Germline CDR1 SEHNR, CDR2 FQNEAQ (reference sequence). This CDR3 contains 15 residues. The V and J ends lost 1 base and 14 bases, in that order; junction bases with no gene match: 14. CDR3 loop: CASSLGSGTGQTYTF. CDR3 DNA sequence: TGTGCCAGCAGCTTAGGGTCCGGGACAGGGCAAACTTATACCTTC.

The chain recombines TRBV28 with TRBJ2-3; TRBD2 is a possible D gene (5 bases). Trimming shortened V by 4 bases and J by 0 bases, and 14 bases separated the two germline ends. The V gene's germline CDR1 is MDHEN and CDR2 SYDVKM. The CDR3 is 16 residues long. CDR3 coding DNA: TGTGCCAGCAGTTCCGCTAGCAGAGCTAGCACAGATACGCAGTATTTT. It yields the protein CASSSASRASTDTQYF.

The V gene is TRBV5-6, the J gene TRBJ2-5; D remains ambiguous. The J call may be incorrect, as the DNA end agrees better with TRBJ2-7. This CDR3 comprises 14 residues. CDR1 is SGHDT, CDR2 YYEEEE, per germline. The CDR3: CASSFSRANYEQYF. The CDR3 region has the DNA TGTGCCAGCAGCTTCTCCCGGGCAAACTACGAGCAGTACTTC.

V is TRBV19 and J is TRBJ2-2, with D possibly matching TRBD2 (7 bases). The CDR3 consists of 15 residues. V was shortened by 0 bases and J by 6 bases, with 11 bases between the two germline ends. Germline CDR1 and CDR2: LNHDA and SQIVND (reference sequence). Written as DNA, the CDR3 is TGTGCCAGTAGTATAGACCTAGGGGGGGCCGGGGAGCTGTTTTTT. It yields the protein CASSIDLGGAGELFF.